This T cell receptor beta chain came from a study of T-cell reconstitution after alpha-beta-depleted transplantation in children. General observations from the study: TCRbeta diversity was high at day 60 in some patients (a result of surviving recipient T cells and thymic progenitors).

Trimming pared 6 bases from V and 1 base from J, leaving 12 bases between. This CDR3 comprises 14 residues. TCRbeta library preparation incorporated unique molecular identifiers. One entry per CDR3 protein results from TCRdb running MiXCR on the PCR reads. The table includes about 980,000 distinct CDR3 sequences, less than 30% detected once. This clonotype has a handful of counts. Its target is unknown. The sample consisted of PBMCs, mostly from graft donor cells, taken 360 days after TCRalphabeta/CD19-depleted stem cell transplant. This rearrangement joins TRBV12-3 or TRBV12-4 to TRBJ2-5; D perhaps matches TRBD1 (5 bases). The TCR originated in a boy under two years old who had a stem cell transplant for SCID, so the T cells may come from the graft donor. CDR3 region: CASSPTDSQETQYF. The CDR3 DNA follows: TGTGCCAGCAGCCCGACAGATTCCCAAGAGACCCAGTACTTC.